The clone carrying this TCR beta chain has more than one count but fewer than ten. The data stem from a study of T-cell reconstitution after alpha-beta-depleted transplantation in children. Trimming pared 1 base from V and 5 bases from J, leaving 12 bases between. The CDR3 contains 14 residues. Germline CDR1 SGHVS, CDR2 FQNEAQ. The library targeted TCRbeta and was prepared with unique molecular identifiers. From the PCR reads, TCRdb called clonotypes with MiXCR, one entry per CDR3 protein. The sample includes about 610,000 distinct CDR3 sequences, roughly a tenth of them seen just once. The clonotype originates from a human donor who donated a stem cell graft to a child with acute myeloid leukemia. The sample consisted of PBMCs from the stem cell graft donor, taken from the stem cell graft. The chain joins TRBV7-8 to TRBJ2-7; D uncertain. This CDR3 is CASSLGAPSHEQYF. The CDR3 nucleotides are TGTGCCAGCAGCTTAGGGGCTCCATCCCACGAGCAGTACTTC.